A selection of T cell receptor beta chains follows, all from one sample in a study of T cells generated in artificial thymic organoids. TCRdb fed the 5' RACE reads into MiXCR, producing one record per CDR3 protein. Found here are almost 5,500 distinct CDR3 sequences, 20% to 25% of them singletons; the top ten hold 2.5% to 3.5%. Their antigens remain unidentified. What was sequenced was naive CD8+ T cells grown in artificial thymic organoids from cord blood stem and progenitor cells. The receptor set was obtained from a human donor who gave cord blood stem cells for thymic organoid culture, a cardiac surgery patient who gave postnatal thymus, or a blood donor (not recorded which). Both conserved end residues are part of each CDR3. A D gene is named only where the DNA matches it firmly. Some rows have no size entry. The others give once, few or many, or a class for an expanded clone.

J gene: TRBJ2-3; V gene: TRBV5-6; CDR3 length: 14; clone size: many; D gene: -; CDR3 protein: CASSSPFKADTQYF; CDR3 DNA: TGTGCCAGCAGCTCACCTTTTAAGGCAGATACGCAGTATTTT
J gene: TRBJ2-4; V gene: TRBV12-3/TRBV12-4; CDR3 length: 14; clone size: medium-sized; D gene: -; CDR3 protein: CASSGHLAKNIQYF; CDR3 DNA: TGTGCCAGCAGCGGACACCTAGCCAAAAACATTCAGTACTTC
J gene: TRBJ2-7; V gene: TRBV27; CDR3 length: 13; clone size: -; D gene: -; CDR3 protein: CASSYGRSYEQYF; CDR3 DNA: TGTGCCAGCAGTTACGGGCGCTCCTACGAGCAGTACTTC
J gene: TRBJ2-6; V gene: TRBV12-3/TRBV12-4; CDR3 length: 17; clone size: medium-sized; D gene: -; CDR3 protein: CASSVLGILSGANVLTF; CDR3 DNA: TGTGCCAGCAGTGTACTGGGGATCCTCTCTGGGGCCAACGTCCTGACTTTC
J gene: TRBJ2-3; V gene: TRBV28; CDR3 length: 18; clone size: -; D gene: -; CDR3 protein: CASSSPWVRGAGTDTQYF; CDR3 DNA: TGTGCCAGCAGCTCACCATGGGTACGGGGGGCTGGCACAGATACGCAGTATTTT
J gene: TRBJ2-1; V gene: TRBV4-3; CDR3 length: 13; clone size: medium-sized; D gene: -; CDR3 protein: CASSQVEGREQFF; CDR3 DNA: TGCGCCAGCAGCCAAGTGGAGGGCAGGGAGCAGTTCTTC
J gene: TRBJ2-7; V gene: TRBV6-1; CDR3 length: 14; clone size: medium-sized; D gene: TRBD1; CDR3 protein: CASSEDRGSYEQYF; CDR3 DNA: TGTGCCAGCAGTGAAGACAGGGGTTCTTACGAGCAGTACTTC
J gene: TRBJ2-7; V gene: TRBV9; CDR3 length: 13; clone size: -; D gene: TRBD2; CDR3 protein: CASSGGYFYEQYF; CDR3 DNA: TGTGCCAGTAGCGGGGGCTACTTCTACGAGCAGTACTTC
J gene: TRBJ2-7; V gene: TRBV12-3/TRBV12-4; CDR3 length: 12; clone size: medium-sized; D gene: -; CDR3 protein: CASSYRNYEQYF; CDR3 DNA: TGTGCCAGCAGTTACCGAAACTACGAGCAGTACTTC
J gene: TRBJ2-7; V gene: TRBV4-3; CDR3 length: 16; clone size: few; D gene: TRBD2; CDR3 protein: CASSQGFGGVAYEQYF; CDR3 DNA: TGCGCCAGCAGCCAAGGCTTCGGGGGGGTCGCCTACGAGCAGTACTTC
J gene: TRBJ1-2; V gene: TRBV4-1; CDR3 length: 13; clone size: -; D gene: TRBD1; CDR3 protein: CASSQGQPYGYTF; CDR3 DNA: TGCGCCAGCAGCCAGGGACAGCCCTATGGCTACACCTTC
J gene: TRBJ2-1; V gene: TRBV4-3; CDR3 length: 15; clone size: -; D gene: -; CDR3 protein: CASSQAGAAYNEQFF; CDR3 DNA: TGCGCCAGCAGCCAAGCCGGGGCCGCCTACAATGAGCAGTTCTTC
J gene: TRBJ1-3; V gene: TRBV20-1; CDR3 length: 11; clone size: medium-sized; D gene: -; CDR3 protein: CSASGGNTIYF; CDR3 DNA: TGCAGTGCTAGCGGGGGAAACACCATATATTTT
J gene: TRBJ2-7; V gene: TRBV5-1; CDR3 length: 14; clone size: -; D gene: -; CDR3 protein: CASKGQSISYEQYF; CDR3 DNA: TGCGCCAGCAAGGGGCAGTCGATCTCCTACGAGCAGTACTTC
J gene: TRBJ2-5; V gene: TRBV6-5; CDR3 length: 15; clone size: medium-sized; D gene: TRBD1; CDR3 protein: CASSLHRGYQETQYF; CDR3 DNA: TGTGCCAGCAGTTTGCACAGGGGGTACCAAGAGACCCAGTACTTC
J gene: TRBJ2-6; V gene: TRBV10-3; CDR3 length: 15; clone size: medium-sized; D gene: -; CDR3 protein: CAISSDKAGANVLTF; CDR3 DNA: TGTGCCATCAGTTCGGACAAAGCTGGGGCCAACGTCCTGACTTTC
J gene: TRBJ2-2; V gene: TRBV4-3; CDR3 length: 16; clone size: many; D gene: -; CDR3 protein: CASSQDLRGYTGELFF; CDR3 DNA: TGCGCCAGCAGCCAAGATCTAAGGGGCTACACCGGGGAGCTGTTTTTT
J gene: TRBJ1-1; V gene: TRBV20-1; CDR3 length: 11; clone size: medium-sized; D gene: -; CDR3 protein: CSANPPTGAFF; CDR3 DNA: TGCAGTGCTAACCCGCCCACTGGGGCTTTCTTT
J gene: TRBJ2-1; V gene: TRBV9; CDR3 length: 14; clone size: medium-sized; D gene: -; CDR3 protein: CASSLGPAYNEQFF; CDR3 DNA: TGTGCCAGCAGCCTGGGACCGGCCTACAATGAGCAGTTCTTC
J gene: TRBJ2-1; V gene: TRBV4-3; CDR3 length: 16; clone size: medium-sized; D gene: TRBD2; CDR3 protein: CASSQASGRYVNEQFF; CDR3 DNA: TGCGCCAGCAGCCAGGCTAGCGGGAGGTACGTCAATGAGCAGTTCTTC
J gene: TRBJ2-6; V gene: TRBV29-1; CDR3 length: 14; clone size: medium-sized; D gene: -; CDR3 protein: CSVRSCSGANVLTF; CDR3 DNA: TGCAGCGTTAGAAGTTGCTCTGGGGCCAACGTCCTGACTTTC
J gene: TRBJ2-7; V gene: TRBV3-1; CDR3 length: 14; clone size: -; D gene: -; CDR3 protein: CASSSPDRHYEQYF; CDR3 DNA: TGTGCCAGCAGCTCACCTGACAGGCACTACGAGCAGTACTTC
J gene: TRBJ2-3; V gene: TRBV12-3/TRBV12-4; CDR3 length: 14; clone size: -; D gene: -; CDR3 protein: CASSLLICADTQYF; CDR3 DNA: TGTGCCAGCAGTTTATTAATATGCGCAGATACGCAGTATTTT
J gene: TRBJ2-7; V gene: TRBV5-6; CDR3 length: 13; clone size: many; D gene: -; CDR3 protein: CASSLGSCYEQYF; CDR3 DNA: TGTGCCAGCAGCCTTGGGAGTTGCTACGAGCAGTACTTC
J gene: TRBJ1-1; V gene: TRBV6-1; CDR3 length: 17; clone size: medium-sized; D gene: -; CDR3 protein: CASSERAGPPLNTEAFF; CDR3 DNA: TGTGCCAGCAGTGAAAGAGCAGGGCCACCCTTGAACACTGAAGCTTTCTTT
J gene: TRBJ2-7; V gene: TRBV10-2; CDR3 length: 12; clone size: medium-sized; D gene: TRBD1; CDR3 protein: CASRDRPYEQYF; CDR3 DNA: TGCGCCAGCAGGGACAGGCCCTACGAGCAGTACTTC
J gene: TRBJ2-5; V gene: TRBV5-1; CDR3 length: 14; clone size: medium-sized; D gene: TRBD1; CDR3 protein: CASSWGRGQETQYF; CDR3 DNA: TGCGCCAGCAGCTGGGGCAGGGGGCAAGAGACCCAGTACTTC
J gene: TRBJ2-5; V gene: TRBV4-1; CDR3 length: 19; clone size: medium-sized; D gene: TRBD2; CDR3 protein: CASSQDILAGGYSRETQYF; CDR3 DNA: TGCGCCAGCAGCCAAGATATACTAGCGGGGGGCTACTCGAGGGAGACCCAGTACTTC
J gene: TRBJ1-1; V gene: TRBV6-5; CDR3 length: 13; clone size: medium-sized; D gene: -; CDR3 protein: CASSYSHKARAFF; CDR3 DNA: TGTGCCAGCAGTTACTCCCACAAGGCGCGTGCTTTCTTT
J gene: TRBJ2-1; V gene: TRBV5-6; CDR3 length: 15; clone size: -; D gene: TRBD2; CDR3 protein: CASSLAGSSYNEQFF; CDR3 DNA: TGTGCCAGCAGCTTAGCGGGGAGCTCCTACAATGAGCAGTTCTTC
J gene: TRBJ2-1; V gene: TRBV28; CDR3 length: 16; clone size: medium-sized; D gene: -; CDR3 protein: CASSSRRDSRNNEQFF; CDR3 DNA: TGTGCCAGCAGTAGCCGGCGGGACAGCAGGAACAATGAGCAGTTCTTC
J gene: TRBJ2-6; V gene: TRBV4-2; CDR3 length: 17; clone size: medium-sized; D gene: -; CDR3 protein: CASSHPGPISGANVLTF; CDR3 DNA: TGTGCCAGCAGCCATCCGGGACCGATCTCTGGGGCCAACGTCCTGACTTTC
J gene: TRBJ2-1; V gene: TRBV4-3; CDR3 length: 15; clone size: -; D gene: -; CDR3 protein: CASSQLAFLYNEQFF; CDR3 DNA: TGCGCCAGCAGCCAACTAGCCTTCTTATACAATGAGCAGTTCTTC
J gene: TRBJ1-1; V gene: TRBV7-4; CDR3 length: 15; clone size: medium-sized; D gene: -; CDR3 protein: CASSPGHKVGHRAFF; CDR3 DNA: TGTGCCAGCAGCCCGGGACACAAAGTGGGGCATCGAGCTTTCTTT
J gene: TRBJ2-3; V gene: TRBV4-3; CDR3 length: 19; clone size: medium-sized; D gene: -; CDR3 protein: CASSQDPTERGTGTDTQYF; CDR3 DNA: TGCGCCAGCAGCCAAGATCCGACAGAGAGGGGTACGGGCACAGATACGCAGTATTTT
J gene: TRBJ2-6; V gene: TRBV7-4; CDR3 length: 15; clone size: medium-sized; D gene: -; CDR3 protein: CASSTPASGANVLTF; CDR3 DNA: TGTGCCAGCAGCACACCCGCGTCTGGGGCCAACGTCCTGACTTTC
J gene: TRBJ2-1; V gene: TRBV5-6; CDR3 length: 15; clone size: few; D gene: TRBD2; CDR3 protein: CASSFIAGELVEQFF; CDR3 DNA: TGTGCCAGCAGCTTTATAGCGGGAGAGTTAGTTGAGCAGTTCTTC
J gene: TRBJ2-3; V gene: TRBV7-9; CDR3 length: 15; clone size: medium-sized; D gene: TRBD1; CDR3 protein: CASSSGTGGGDTQYF; CDR3 DNA: TGTGCCAGCAGCTCCGGGACAGGGGGAGGAGATACGCAGTATTTT
J gene: TRBJ2-3; V gene: TRBV5-1; CDR3 length: 15; clone size: medium-sized; D gene: -; CDR3 protein: CASSFRGIYTDTQYF; CDR3 DNA: TGCGCCAGCAGCTTCCGGGGGATCTACACAGATACGCAGTATTTT
J gene: TRBJ2-1; V gene: TRBV18; CDR3 length: 16; clone size: medium-sized; D gene: -; CDR3 protein: CASSPARAISYNEQFF; CDR3 DNA: TGTGCCAGCTCACCGGCCAGGGCTATCTCCTACAATGAGCAGTTCTTC